This TCR beta chain was documented in a study of shared clonotypes between healthy human individuals. Into CD45RA+ naive and CD45RA-negative memory subsets, the CD4+ cells were split. Germline loops: CDR1 LNHDA, CDR2 SQIVND (reference sequence). CDR3 length: 13 amino acids. V shed 4 bases and J 2 bases; nucleotides not matched to a gene: 1. Assay used: immunoSEQ multiplex PCR; TCRdb lists only in-frame clones, some missing. The sample shows about 1.5 million clones, 95% to 99% of them seen only once. This TCR was sampled from a young man in good health. The specimen sequenced was naive CD4+ T cells sorted from blood. Regarding subset: CD45RA+ positively selected. This chain links TRBV19 with TRBJ2-5; 7 bases agree with TRBD2. The DNA of the CDR3 is TGTGCCAGTAGTAAACTAGCGCAAGAGACCCAGTACTTC. Translation gives CASSKLAQETQYF.